The entry below describes one TCR beta chain. Its antigen is currently unknown. This record comes from a study of T cell responses to AZD1222 COVID-19 vaccine. Findings and limits, study-wide: It should be noted that donors were predominantly white British and more often female, and clonal diversity was possibly underestimated. Two AZD1222 administrations were followed by greater Spike-specific TCR breadth and depth.

Here immunoSEQ multiplex PCR was the method, and the copy in TCRdb shows in-frame clones only, minus some. The sample holds more than 90,000 clones, less than 95% seen once. There are 19 residues in the CDR3. J lost 4 bases, V lost 0 bases, and 15 bases had no gene match. The V gene's germline CDR1 is MGHRA and CDR2 YSYEKL. This chain connects TRBV4-1 to TRBJ2-1, with TRBD2 matching 7 bases. The input for sequencing was peripheral blood, taken on day 0 of AZD1222 vaccination. The source is an adult in good health. The CDR3 DNA sequence: TGCGCCAGCAGCCAAGACTTCCGGGGGAGGGGAGATCCTTACAATGAGCAGTTCTTC. Translation gives CASSQDFRGRGDPYNEQFF.